This T cell receptor beta chain was profiled in a study of cytomegalovirus exposure and HLA in healthy donors. Overall study findings and caveats: V- and J-gene trimming in TCR beta was tied to a missense DCLRE1C variant by an analysis performed later. There were several of the most significant clusters that appeared linked to common viral pathogens in a later analysis.

In germline, CDR1 is SGDLS, CDR2 YYNGEE. V was trimmed by 0 bases and J by 0 bases, leaving 25 bases between them. The CDR3 runs to 21 residues. Vbeta (60) and Jbeta (13) primers were used in the PCR. Method: immunoSEQ multiplex PCR; TCRdb's copy keeps in-frame clones and lacks some. The sample contains some 170,000 clones, about four fifths of which appear only once. A word on this clone: Its antigen is as yet unknown.

This receptor was obtained from a woman between 45 and 65 years old in good health and CMV-seronegative. The sequencing sample was made of PBMCs. The V call is TRBV9, the J call TRBJ1-5; weak D call: TRBD1 (5 bases). CDR3 loop: CASSVVHHDSRGEYSNQPQHF. DNA for the CDR3: TGTGCCAGCAGCGTAGTACATCACGACAGCCGCGGGGAGTATAGCAATCAGCCCCAGCATTTT.